These T cell receptor beta chains were read from a single sample in a study of STAT5B mutations in CD4+ large granular lymphocyte leukemia. Profiling relied on immunoSEQ multiplex PCR, and the TCRdb table lists in-frame clones only, not all of them. Of about 32,000 clones detected, approximately 71% appear once; the ten largest clones hold 0.4% to 0.5%. Sequenced: CD4+ T cells from blood buffy coats. The receptors derive from a human donor in good health. The conserved cysteine and the conserved F or W are not part of the CDR3 here. The D gene is left open where the match is weak.

TRBJ2-7	TRBD2	TRBV7-9	ASSSGTSGIYEQY
TRBJ2-1	TRBD2	TRBV2	ASRPRTSGNEQF
TRBJ2-7	TRBD1	TRBV4-1	ASSRDSTYEQY
TRBJ2-6	-	TRBV27	ASTPGGAGANVLT
TRBJ1-1	-	TRBV2	ASSDRYEAF
TRBJ1-3	-	TRBV5-1	ASSQTGDGNTIY
TRBJ1-4	-	TRBV6-5	ASRALQHEKLF
TRBJ1-4	-	TRBV9	ASSAREGTTNEKLF
TRBJ2-7	-	TRBV6-6	ASSKIDGYEQY
TRBJ1-3	-	TRBV19	ASSPLGSSGNTIY
TRBJ2-3	-	TRBV15	ATSREAGASDTQY
TRBJ2-7	-	TRBV19	ASSSSAGYSYEQY
TRBJ2-3	-	TRBV9	ASSVDEGPGPDTQY
TRBJ1-2	TRBD1	TRBV28	ASRSGTGGIGYT
TRBJ2-4	TRBD2	TRBV4-2	ASSQDGLAGTGNIQY
TRBJ2-3	TRBD2	TRBV4-2	ASSQGLSGGAGDTQY
TRBJ2-7	TRBD2	TRBV9	ASSAAGTSDYEQY
TRBJ2-3	-	TRBV6-1	ASSEALSDGNTQY
TRBJ1-2	-	TRBV5-1	ASSLAGGVMLGYT
TRBJ1-3	-	TRBV19	ASSSGTRADLFAGNTIY
TRBJ2-7	-	TRBV27	ASSIAGRPTSYEQY
TRBJ1-5	TRBD1	TRBV6-6	ASILTGLSNQPQH
TRBJ2-7	-	TRBV7-2	ASSQAVGSPYEQY
TRBJ1-4	-	TRBV25-1	ASSEWIGINEKLF
TRBJ2-2	TRBD2	TRBV2	ASSGLAGATGELF
TRBJ1-2	-	TRBV15	ATSRDGGRVG
TRBJ2-7	TRBD2	TRBV5-4	ASSGGLAGGGYEQY
TRBJ1-3	-	TRBV6-5	ASTDSPGNTIY
TRBJ2-7	-	TRBV6-1	ASSALYEQY
TRBJ2-2	-	TRBV28	ASSPRGAENTGELF
TRBJ2-3	-	TRBV6-1	ASTRELVADTQY
TRBJ2-5	TRBD2	TRBV7-9	ASSLSGGGRETQY
TRBJ1-1	-	TRBV28	ASSQTVMNTEAF
TRBJ2-7	-	TRBV25-1	ASSEIGSGEQY
TRBJ2-1	-	TRBV7-2	ASSLGGQGLGEQF
TRBJ2-5	TRBD1	TRBV6-6	ASSYGQGGGETQY
TRBJ2-5	-	TRBV4-2	ASSQVRETQY
TRBJ1-5	-	TRBV18	ASSPPGRAESQPQH
TRBJ1-1	-	TRBV9	ASSVEEMNTEAF
TRBJ2-7	-	TRBV6-4	ASSPLPSSSYEQY
TRBJ2-2	-	TRBV11-2	ASSRAENTGELF
TRBJ2-2	-	TRBV30	AWSVLPGELF
TRBJ2-5	TRBD1	TRBV19	ASTPGQGRETQY
-	-	TRBV2	ASSEGGYEQY
TRBJ2-1	-	TRBV11-2	ASSLRRDNEQF
TRBJ1-6	-	TRBV5-6	ASSVDRGLNSPLH
TRBJ1-5	TRBD1	TRBV28	ASSPGTGGGSQPQH
TRBJ1-2	-	TRBV28	ASRLTGNGYT
TRBJ2-1	TRBD1	TRBV18	ASSLRQGAQNEQF